One T cell receptor (beta chain) is described in this entry. Antigen specificity is unknown. These data belong to a study of OX40 agonist ivuxolimab in advanced cancers. This CDR3 is 15 amino acids long. Trimming left V 5 bases short and J 8 bases short, with 21 bases between. Per the germline V gene, CDR1 is SGHDN and CDR2 is FVKESK. Study-level findings and limits: Relatively little clonal expansion, among the lowest observed, appeared in partial responders at 0.1-3.0 mg/kg.

Sequencing used immunoSEQ multiplex PCR; TCRdb keeps in-frame clones, though not all of them. The data show about 68,000 clones, around 84% seen once. This sample comprised CD4+ or CD8+ T cells sorted from blood, obtained in a trial of the OX40 agonist ivuxolimab. The chain recombines TRBV14 with TRBJ1-2; D perhaps matches TRBD1 (6 bases). This receptor was identified in an adult with an advanced solid tumor such as melanoma, head and neck, liver or kidney cancer. The DNA of the CDR3 is TGTGCCAGCAGCACTCCCCCCGGGACAAGAGGGGGCTACACCTTC. It codes for CASSTPPGTRGGYTF.